This TCR beta chain was sequenced for a study of blood T cell repertoires in COVID-19. Across the study: In each case, the material was cDNA or gDNA derived from T cells, B-cell-depleted T cells, or PBMCs.

The table came from immunoSEQ multiplex PCR; TCRdb's copy has only in-frame clones and leaves some out. This sample carries about 27,000 clones, around 83% of them seen once, and the ten largest clones take about 67%. Germline lookup yields CDR1 LGHDT and CDR2 YNNKEL (reference sequence). The CDR3 has 20 residues. V shed 4 bases, J shed 1 base, and the junction held 17 bases outside the gene matches. Sequenced: peripheral blood. V is TRBV3-1 (or the pseudogene TRBV3-2) and J is TRBJ2-1; TRBD1 matches at 9 bases. This receptor was taken from a man in his 70s with acute or convalescent COVID-19. The CDR3 region has the DNA TGTGCCAGCAGCCCGCGTGGGGGACAGGGTCTAGGTGTGTCCTACAATGAGCAGTTCTTC. Its translation is CASSPRGGQGLGVSYNEQFF.